This T cell receptor (beta chain) was recovered during a study of T cell repertoires in cytomegalovirus infection. As for the study in general: CMV epitopes used comprised recently identified HLA-C-restricted ones and well-studied HLA-B-restricted ones. CMV infection together with matching HLA type was indicated by public TCR beta signatures.

In regard to this clonotype: Its antigen is as yet unknown.

Study-level results: The study found HLA-C-restricted CMV-specific TCR beta clonotypes dominating the ex vivo response. Summed frequency of public TCR beta families distinguished CMV carriers with the relevant HLA.

Looked up from germline, CDR1 is LGHNA and CDR2 is YSLEER. V dropped 4 bases and J dropped 2; count of bases not matched to a gene: 7. This CDR3 has 15 residues. MiXCR, run by TCRdb on the reads, gives a single entry per CDR3 protein. This table has fewer than 650,000 distinct CDR3 sequences, approximately 40% appearing once. The sample here was cultured PBMCs, taken from culture after CMV antigen stimulation. The rearrangement joins TRBV4-3 to TRBJ2-7, with 8 bases that match TRBD2. The origin of this receptor is a human donor in good health (CMV status not recorded). Some clones in this sample may be carry-over from other donors' samples. The CDR3 nucleotides read TGCGCCAGCAGCCTCTCCGAGCGGGAGACCTACGAGCAGTACTTC. As protein: CASSLSERETYEQYF.